This TCR beta chain was sequenced during a study of blood T cell repertoires in COVID-19. Study at large: Acute and convalescent COVID-19 specimens originated in the United States, Italy and Spain. The analysed material was cDNA or gDNA that came from T cells, B-cell-depleted T cells, or PBMCs.

Assay: immunoSEQ multiplex PCR; the TCRdb copy retains only in-frame clones and omits some. This sample carries 300,000 to 400,000 clones, 85% to 90% of them seen once, and the ten largest clones take approximately 4%. Trimming removed 10 bases from V and 1 base from J; junction bases left unmatched: 10. This CDR3 contains 15 residues. Germline assignment: CDR1 MNHEY and CDR2 SVGAGI. The rearrangement links TRBV6-5 to TRBJ1-5; TRBD1 agrees at 7 bases. The source of this sequence is a woman in her forties or fifties with active or convalescent COVID-19. Sequenced material: peripheral blood. The CDR3 region is CAIHHRQGSNQPQHF. In nucleotides, the CDR3 is TGTGCCATCCACCACCGACAGGGCAGCAATCAGCCCCAGCATTTT.